The clone carrying this TCR beta chain was picked up one time. Its specificity is not known. CD45RO-negative cells were positively selected for CCR7, leaving out terminally differentiated effector memory CD45RA+ cells. The assay used deep level. Authors' analysis steps: Owing to the provision of junction-only sequences devoid of quality scores by immunoSEQ, filtering differed. Method: immunoSEQ multiplex PCR; TCRdb's copy keeps in-frame clones and lacks some. That table furnishes V, J and clone size, whereas the DNA furnished D and trimming. Seen here are roughly 2.1 million clones, about 92% observed once, and the top ten hold around 1.7%. The data belong to a study of shared clonotypes between healthy human individuals. Findings of the study overall: Represented diversity, genetic and exposure-history alike, was limited by few donors.

Germline V gives CDR1 SGDLS, CDR2 YYNGEE. The V gene end was trimmed by 3 bases and the J gene end by 1 base; junction bases not matched to a gene: 5. The CDR3 length is 17 residues. The sequence derives from a man between 18 and 29 years old in good health. Some clones in this sample may be carry-over from other donors' samples. The sequenced sample was naive CD8+ T cells from PBMCs. The chain employs TRBV9 and TRBJ2-7; 15 bases are a match to TRBD2. Here the CDR3 DNA reads TGTGCCAGCAGCGAGGGACTAGCGGGAGGTTCTTCCTACGAGCAGTACTTC. It translates to CASSEGLAGGSSYEQYF. The variable domain in full, completed from reference TRBV9 and TRBJ2-7, reads DSGVTQTPKHLITATGQRVTLRCSPRSGDLSVYWYQQSLDQGLQFLIQYYNGEERAKGNILERFSAQQFPDLHSELNLSSLELGDSALYFCASSEGLAGGSSYEQYFGPGTRLTVT.